Listed below are T cell receptor beta chains from one sample, sequenced in a study of cytomegalovirus exposure and HLA in healthy donors. Produced via immunoSEQ multiplex PCR; TCRdb's table is partial and in-frame only. The table lists some 120,000 clones, 15% to 20% of them singletons, with about 3% in the top ten. Sample: PBMCs. Every receptor here comes from a female donor in good health and CMV-seropositive. Both conserved end residues are part of each CDR3. A D gene is named only where the DNA matches it firmly. A clone size is listed for some rows: how often the clone was seen (once, few, many), or a class if it is expanded.

length,D,V,J,size,DNA,CDR3
13,-,TRBV5-1,TRBJ2-5,few,TGCGCCAGCAGGAAGGAGCGCCAAGAGACCCAGTACTTC,CASRKERQETQYF
16,-,TRBV9,TRBJ1-6,-,TGTGCCAGCAGCGCCTTGGGGGGCTCCTATAATTCACCCCTCCACTTT,CASSALGGSYNSPLHF
14,-,TRBV6-1,TRBJ2-7,-,TGTGCCAGCAGTGTATTTGGCAGGACCTACGAGCAGTACTTC,CASSVFGRTYEQYF
14,-,TRBV27,TRBJ2-7,-,TGTGCCAGCAGTCGCCTGTCCGGGTACTACGAGCAGTACTTC,CASSRLSGYYEQYF
14,-,TRBV29-1,TRBJ1-1,-,TGCAGCGTTGTAAATCAGGCTTGGGCCACTGAAGCTTTCTTT,CSVVNQAWATEAFF
15,TRBD1,TRBV15,TRBJ1-4,-,TGTGCCACCAGCAACGACGGACAGGGGGATGAAAAACTGTTTTTT,CATSNDGQGDEKLFF
15,-,TRBV4-2,TRBJ2-3,-,TGTGCCAGCAGCCAAGATGGTGGGGGCGCAGATACGCAGTATTTT,CASSQDGGGADTQYF
15,TRBD2,TRBV5-1,TRBJ2-5,-,TGCGCCAGCAGCCCTAGGACTAGCTCCGGAGAGACCCAGTACTTC,CASSPRTSSGETQYF
15,TRBD1,TRBV28,TRBJ2-3,few,TGTGCCAGCAGTTGGGGACAGGGAATTACAGATACGCAGTATTTT,CASSWGQGITDTQYF
15,TRBD1,TRBV28,TRBJ1-4,-,TGTGCCAGCAGGACCGCCGGGACAGAAAATGAAAAACTGTTTTTT,CASRTAGTENEKLFF
19,-,TRBV6-1,TRBJ2-6,few,TGTGCCAGCAGTGACGGGAGGCAGGGGCTTTCTTCTGGGGCCAACGTCCTGACTTTC,CASSDGRQGLSSGANVLTF
15,TRBD1,TRBV4-2,TRBJ1-1,-,TGTGCCAGCAGCCAGAGGACAGGGGGCCGCACTGAAGCTTTCTTT,CASSQRTGGRTEAFF
15,TRBD2,TRBV5-1,TRBJ2-1,-,TGCGCCAGCAGCTTGGTAGCGGGGGGCTACAATGAGCAGTTCTTC,CASSLVAGGYNEQFF
16,TRBD1,TRBV18,TRBJ2-1,-,TGTGCCAGCTCTCTTCTAACCGTAGGACAGGCCAATGAGCAGTTCTTC,CASSLLTVGQANEQFF
16,-,TRBV19,TRBJ1-4,few,TGTGCCAGTAGTAACCCCTGGAAGGGGATTAATGAAAAACTGTTTTTT,CASSNPWKGINEKLFF
16,-,TRBV7-9,TRBJ1-4,-,TGTGCCAGCAGCTTAGGGGATAGGGGAACTAATGAAAAACTGTTTTTT,CASSLGDRGTNEKLFF
15,TRBD1,TRBV6-5,TRBJ2-7,-,TGTGCCAGCAGTTACACCACGACAGGGGGTTACGAGCAGTACTTC,CASSYTTTGGYEQYF
14,-,TRBV7-9,TRBJ1-3,-,TGTGTTGCTTCTAAGGCGGGGGCTGGAAACACCATATATTTT,CVASKAGAGNTIYF
15,-,TRBV6-5,TRBJ1-1,few,TGTGCCAGCAGTTACTCTCCAGGGGCGAACACTGAAGCTTTCTTT,CASSYSPGANTEAFF
11,-,TRBV20-1,TRBJ1-4,-,TGCAGTGGAGCAACTAATGAAAAACTGTTTTTT,CSGATNEKLFF
13,TRBD2,TRBV30,TRBJ2-7,few,TGTGCCTGGAGGGCTAGCGGATCCTACGAGCAGTACTTC,CAWRASGSYEQYF
15,-,TRBV5-1,TRBJ2-7,-,TGCGCCAGCAGCTCCAGGAGAGGGCGCTCCTACGAGCAGTACTTC,CASSSRRGRSYEQYF
15,TRBD1,TRBV7-2,TRBJ2-7,-,TGTGCCAGCAGCTCGCCGGGACAGGGATTGTACGAGCAGTACTTC,CASSSPGQGLYEQYF
16,TRBD1,TRBV7-9,TRBJ1-1,few,TGTGCCAGCAGCGCTCGCATTCAACAGGGGGCATCTCAAGCTTTCTTT,CASSARIQQGASQAFF
13,TRBD2,TRBV9,TRBJ2-1,few,TGTGCCAGCAGCGGACTAGCCCTCAATGAGCAGTTCTTC,CASSGLALNEQFF
14,-,TRBV11-2,TRBJ2-7,few,TGTGCCAGCAGCTTAGTAGGGAGCTCCTACGAGCAGTACTTC,CASSLVGSSYEQYF
13,TRBD1,TRBV6-5,TRBJ1-5,few,TGTGCCAGCAGTGCGACAGGGCCTAAGCCCCAGCATTTT,CASSATGPKPQHF
16,TRBD2,TRBV29-1,TRBJ2-3,few,TGCAGCGTGGAGAAGACTAGCGGGAGAGAGTCAGATACGCAGTATTTT,CSVEKTSGRESDTQYF
13,-,TRBV21-1,TRBJ2-5,-,TGTGCCAGCAGCAATTACGGTGGAGAGACCCAGTACTTC,CASSNYGGETQYF
16,-,TRBV2,TRBJ2-5,many,TGTGCCAGCAGTACCGACAGGATGGGAGCCCAAGAGACCCAGTACTTC,CASSTDRMGAQETQYF
16,TRBD1,TRBV5-1,TRBJ2-7,few,TGCGCCAGCAGCTTCGCAGTAGGGGGCATTTCCTACGAGCAGTACTTC,CASSFAVGGISYEQYF
16,-,TRBV9,TRBJ2-2,-,TGTGCCAGCAGCGTAGTGGGCCAGACGAACACCGGGGAGCTGTTTTTT,CASSVVGQTNTGELFF
20,TRBD2,TRBV4-1,TRBJ2-1,few,TGCGCCAGCAGCCAAGGATTTTTCCGACTAGCGGGAGGGGCCGGGAATGAGCAGTTCTTC,CASSQGFFRLAGGAGNEQFF
16,-,TRBV2,TRBJ2-4,-,TGTGCCAGCAGTGAAGCGTACGTAGGGGTCAAAAACATTCAGTACTTC,CASSEAYVGVKNIQYF
19,TRBD1,TRBV30,TRBJ1-2,-,TGTGCCTGGAGGGCGAGACAGGGGGACCCGCTCTCTTCTTTATATGGCTACACCTTC,CAWRARQGDPLSSLYGYTF
15,TRBD2,TRBV2,TRBJ2-1,-,TGTGCCAGCAGGGTAGCGGGGGATTACTACAATGAGCAGTTCTTC,CASRVAGDYYNEQFF
15,TRBD2,TRBV18,TRBJ2-5,-,TGTGCCAGCGACCGACTAGCGGGAGTGGGGGAGACCCAGTACTTC,CASDRLAGVGETQYF
14,-,TRBV7-9,TRBJ2-5,once,TGTGCCAGCAGCTTAGTTCAGGGATGGGAGACCCAGTACTTC,CASSLVQGWETQYF
15,TRBD1,TRBV5-1,TRBJ2-1,few,TGCGCCAGCAGCGACACAGGGGTAGGGGACAATGAGCAGTTCTTC,CASSDTGVGDNEQFF
15,-,TRBV28,TRBJ2-3,few,TGTGCCAGCAGCCAACCCGTAACTAGCACAGATACGCAGTATTTT,CASSQPVTSTDTQYF
15,-,TRBV5-6,TRBJ2-7,-,TGTGCCAGCAGCGTTTCCGGGACACTTCTACGAGAGCAGTACTTC,CASSVSGTLLREQYF
12,-,TRBV2,TRBJ1-5,few,TGTGCCAGCAGTTTCCAATCCCAGCCCCAGCATTTT,CASSFQSQPQHF
14,-,TRBV28,TRBJ1-1,-,TGTGCCAGCAGTTTAATCCAGGGGAACACTGAAGCTTTCTTT,CASSLIQGNTEAFF
14,TRBD2,TRBV30,TRBJ2-5,few,TGTGCCTGGAGTGGAACGACTAGCGCGGAGACCCAGTACTTC,CAWSGTTSAETQYF
14,-,TRBV7-2,TRBJ1-4,-,TGTGCCAGCAGCTTAGTGGGGGGGAGTGAAAAACTGTTTTTT,CASSLVGGSEKLFF
15,-,TRBV18,TRBJ2-7,-,TGTGCCAGCTCACCACGCAGGGGCGGCTCCTACGAGCAGTACTTC,CASSPRRGGSYEQYF
18,TRBD2,TRBV5-1,TRBJ2-5,few,TGCGCCAGCAGCTTGGGTTTGATGGTAGCGGGGGTGCAAGAGACCCAGTACTTC,CASSLGLMVAGVQETQYF